The present T cell receptor (beta chain) was sequenced within a study of T cells in women clearing cervical HPV infection. General study points: A classifier using richness and V gene abundances reached an AUC of around 0.78.

The CDR3 length is 15 residues. Per the germline V gene, CDR1 is SGHVS and CDR2 is FNYEAQ. Average input was approximately 1.3 ug genomic DNA for immunoSEQ TCR beta CDR3 amplification. Sequencing used immunoSEQ multiplex PCR; TCRdb keeps in-frame clones, though not all of them. The specimen's table records 18,000 or so clones. Points on this clone: The antigen is undetermined. The read is 3 residues too short to cover the CDR3 end, so that end is filled in from the germline J gene.

This receptor was obtained from a woman between 18 and 70 years old with a cervical HPV16 infection that either progressed to CIN3+ or cleared (not recorded which). Input material: blood buffy coat. V is TRBV7-6 and J is TRBJ2-5; 10 nucleotides align to TRBD2. This chain's CDR3 is CASSLEPGLAKTQYF. Partial CDR3 DNA: TGTGCCAGCAGCTTGGAACCGGGACTAGCGAAAACC.